This T cell receptor beta chain was identified in a study of blood T cell repertoires in COVID-19. On the study more broadly: Some COVID-19 samples were acute and others convalescent; all came from the United States, Italy and Spain.

The junction had 6 bases not matched to a gene; V was cut back by 6 bases and J by 3 bases. Germline values: CDR1 MNHEY, CDR2 SVGAGI. This CDR3 has 14 residues. Per the original data handling: From reference gene primer amplification, estimates of nucleated cell counts were derived. TCRdb keeps only in-frame clones here, not all; method: immunoSEQ multiplex PCR. Clone size and the V and J calls come from that table; the DNA yielded D and trimming. This sample yields over 200,000 clones, of which about 80% are seen a single time; 4% to 5.5% belongs to the top ten. The sequenced sample was peripheral blood. This sequence joins TRBV6-5 and TRBJ2-3; 7 bases fit TRBD1. The sequence was obtained from a man aged 45-65 years with active or convalescent COVID-19. The CDR3 DNA is TGTGCCAGCAGATTGACAGGGCCGACAGATACGCAGTATTTT. Translation gives CASRLTGPTDTQYF.